This T cell receptor beta chain was sequenced for a study of cytomegalovirus exposure and HLA in healthy donors. Study background: The same platform was used for the 100 to 150 validation repertoires and the approximately 670 first-cohort repertoires, a later analysis reported. Study conclusions and caveats: Most TCR sequences proved rare, with some public TCRs found in many donors.

For this clone: Antigen unknown.

Assay used: immunoSEQ multiplex PCR; TCRdb lists only in-frame clones, some missing. Among 150,000 to 200,000 clones listed, around nine tenths were seen once. Germline CDR1 reads SGHRS; CDR2 reads YFSETQ. CDR3 length equals 15 residues. J gave up 5 bases and V 3 bases, and 8 bases lay outside the gene matches. The clonotype comes from a man aged 25 to 40 in good health and CMV-seropositive. This chain links TRBV5-1 with TRBJ1-5; 7 bases line up with TRBD1. The sample taken for sequencing was PBMCs. In DNA form, the CDR3 reads TGCGCCAGCAGCTGGTCCACAGGGGCGGATCAGCCCCAGCATTTT. This gives the protein CASSWSTGADQPQHF.